This T cell receptor beta chain emerged from a study of blood T cell repertoires in COVID-19. For the study at large: From the United States, Italy and Spain came samples of acute and convalescent COVID-19.

Germline values: CDR1 LNHDA, CDR2 SQIVND (reference sequence). CDR3 length: 15 amino acids. The ends were cut back, 4 bases at V and 2 bases at J, with 14 bases in the middle. This table comes from immunoSEQ multiplex PCR, and its TCRdb copy is limited to in-frame clones, with some not included. The sample has hundreds of thousands of clones; roughly 90% are singletons. The chain uses TRBV19 and TRBJ1-2; D might be TRBD1 (6 bases). This sequence was found in a woman in her 30s with COVID-19, enrolled during active disease. Specimen: peripheral blood. CDR3 residues: CASSTPGAANYGYTF. CDR3 coding DNA: TGTGCCAGTAGTACTCCAGGGGCCGCAAACTATGGCTACACCTTC.